Below, 14 T cell receptor beta chains from the same sample are listed, as sequenced in a study of radiotherapy plus CTLA-4 blockade in lung cancer. Using immunoSEQ multiplex PCR, the repertoire was profiled, and TCRdb retains in-frame clones only, with some absent. The sample lists roughly 97,000 clones; 65% to 75% were seen once. The material was peripheral blood, obtained from a patient treated with radiotherapy plus ipilimumab. The receptors originated from a human donor with non-small cell lung cancer who had a partial response to radiotherapy plus ipilimumab. Some clones in this sample may be carry-over from other donors' samples.

V is TRBV11-2 and J is TRBJ2-1; D perhaps matches TRBD2 (5 bases). Trimming took 1 base from V and 7 from J, leaving 17 bases between them. CDR1 SGHAT and CDR2 FQNNGV come from the germline V gene. The CDR3 consists of 16 residues. The CDR3 reads CASSLGGARPGNEQFF. In DNA form, the CDR3 reads TGTGCCAGCAGCTTAGGGGGAGCGCGACCTGGTAATGAGCAGTTCTTC.

V usage is TRBV7-2 and J usage is TRBJ2-5; 7 bases match TRBD2. V shed 1 base, J shed 1 base, and the junction held 6 bases outside the gene matches. The length of the CDR3 is 16 residues. Germline loops: CDR1 SGHTA, CDR2 FQGNSA. The CDR3 DNA sequence: TGTGCCAGCAGCTTAGTGGGAGCGGGGTCCCAAGAGACCCAGTACTTC. This encodes CASSLVGAGSQETQYF.

V is TRBV7-2 and J is TRBJ2-2, with 7 bases that match TRBD1. Germline-derived CDR1 and CDR2 are SGHTA and FQGNSA. The trim removed 3 bases at V and 7 bases at J, leaving 5 bases unmatched. CDR3 length equals 14 residues. The CDR3 nucleotides are TGTGCCAGCAGCTTCACAGGGGACAACGGGGAGCTGTTTTTT. This gives the protein CASSFTGDNGELFF. The complete variable domain, with remaining parts taken from reference TRBV7-2 and TRBJ2-2, reads GAGVSQSPSNKVTEKGKDVELRCDPISGHTALYWYRQSLGQGLEFLIYFQGNSAPDKSGLPSDRFSAERTGGSVSTLTIQRTQQEDSAVYLCASSFTGDNGELFFGEGSRLTVL.

The chain carries TRBV30 and TRBJ1-6; no clear D gene. There are 13 residues in the CDR3. V lost 3 bases and J 5 bases, leaving 8 bases between the germline ends. The germline V gene has CDR1 GTSNPN and CDR2 SVGIG (reference sequence). The CDR3 protein is CAWSPQNNSPLHF. CDR3 DNA sequence: TGTGCCTGGAGCCCGCAGAATAATTCACCCCTCCACTTT.

The chain combines TRBV2 with TRBJ2-1; D gene ambiguous. Germline assignment: CDR1 SNHLY and CDR2 FYNNEI. The germline V and J ends were trimmed by 5 bases and 13 bases, with 15 bases remaining between them. The length of the CDR3 is 12 residues. The CDR3 spells CASSFYDSDQFF. The CDR3 DNA reads as TGTGCCAGCAGTTTTTATGACTCGGATCAGTTCTTC.

The chain links TRBV19 to TRBJ2-5, with 7 nucleotides matching TRBD1. The V gene end was trimmed by 4 bases and the J gene end by 6 bases; junction bases not matched to a gene: 8. In germline, CDR1 is LNHDA, CDR2 SQIVND (reference sequence). This CDR3 has 14 residues. CDR3 sequence (DNA): TGTGCCAGTAGTAAATTGAACAGGGGCCAGACCCAGTACTTC. Amino acids: CASSKLNRGQTQYF.

J is TRBJ1-2 and V is TRBV7-3; D is possibly TRBD1 (6 bases). With 1 base removed from V and 6 bases from J, the gap between germline ends came to 12 bases. The V gene's germline CDR1 is SGHTA and CDR2 FQGTGA. CDR3 length: 14 residues. CDR3 loop: CASSLNPGADGYTF. The DNA of the CDR3 is TGTGCCAGCAGCTTAAATCCAGGGGCGGATGGCTACACCTTC.

The chain uses TRBV27 and TRBJ2-7; D might be TRBD2 (7 bases). This CDR3 is built from 14 residues. V lost 8 bases to trimming and J lost 2 bases, with 16 bases between them. In germline, CDR1 is MNHEY, CDR2 SMNVEV (reference sequence). The CDR3 sequence is CASSHRGGPYEQYF. In DNA, the CDR3 is TGTGCCAGCTCTCATAGGGGGGGCCCCTACGAGCAGTACTTC.

This clone occurred a few times. The rearrangement joins TRBV19 to TRBJ1-2; D perhaps matches TRBD1 (6 bases). Trimming left V 4 bases short and J 1 base short, with 16 bases between. The CDR3 sequence is 16 residues long. Germline V CDR1 and CDR2: LNHDA, SQIVND (reference sequence). CDR3 sequence: CASSRLQGDRNYGYTF. The CDR3 bases are TGTGCCAGTAGTAGACTACAGGGAGACCGTAACTATGGCTACACCTTC.

V usage is TRBV7-2 and J usage is TRBJ1-4; 7 bases match TRBD1. CDR3 length: 14 amino acids. The V gene's germline CDR1 is SGHTA and CDR2 FQGNSA. The ends lost 5 bases at V and 8 bases at J; junction bases unmatched: 8. The chain's CDR3 is CASSPDRRGEKLFF. The CDR3 nucleotides are TGTGCCAGCAGCCCGGACAGGAGAGGGGAAAAACTGTTTTTT.

This clone was detected once. This chain connects TRBV18 to TRBJ2-5, with TRBD2 matching 11 bases. V shed 3 bases, J shed 2 bases, and the junction held 5 bases outside the gene matches. CDR3 length: 16 amino acids. Germline lookup yields CDR1 KGHSH and CDR2 LQKENI. In DNA, the CDR3 is TGTGCCAGCTCACCCATCCGACTAGCGGGACAAGAGACCCAGTACTTC. Residues: CASSPIRLAGQETQYF.

As DNA, the CDR3 is TGTGCCAGCAGCTTGCGACTACTGTTGGGGGAGACCCAGTACTTC. It codes for CASSLRLLLGETQYF. The rearrangement links TRBV7-6 to TRBJ2-5, with a possible D match to TRBD2 (5 bases). Per the germline V gene, CDR1 is SGHVS and CDR2 is FNYEAQ. The CDR3 runs 15 residues. Trimming cost V 3 bases and J 5 bases, with 16 bases left between them. Full variable domain (outside the CDR3, taken from reference TRBV7-6 and TRBJ2-5): GAGVSQSPRYKVTKRGQDVALRCDPISGHVSLYWYRQALGQGPEFLTYFNYEAQQDKSGLPNDRFSAERPEGSISTLTIQRTEQRDSAMYRCASSLRLLLGETQYFGPGTRLLVL.

The J gene is TRBJ2-7, the V gene TRBV10-1; 8 positions match TRBD1. Germline V gives CDR1 WNHNN, CDR2 SYGVQD (reference sequence). The CDR3 runs to 14 residues. V was pared by 7 bases and J by 4 bases, with 9 bases of the junction left unmatched. CDR3 bases: TGCGCCAGCACGGGACAGGACCCGATTTACGAGCAGTACTTC. This sequence encodes CASTGQDPIYEQYF.

The chain is built from TRBV5-5 and TRBJ1-4; D is perhaps TRBD1 (5 bases). CDR1 SGHKS and CDR2 YYEKEE come from the germline V gene (reference sequence). V shed 4 bases and J shed 6 bases, with 13 bases lying between them. CDR3 length: 14 residues. The CDR3 loop is CASSLNAGHEKLFF. For the CDR3, the DNA is TGTGCCAGCAGCCTAAACGCAGGGCATGAAAAACTGTTTTTT.